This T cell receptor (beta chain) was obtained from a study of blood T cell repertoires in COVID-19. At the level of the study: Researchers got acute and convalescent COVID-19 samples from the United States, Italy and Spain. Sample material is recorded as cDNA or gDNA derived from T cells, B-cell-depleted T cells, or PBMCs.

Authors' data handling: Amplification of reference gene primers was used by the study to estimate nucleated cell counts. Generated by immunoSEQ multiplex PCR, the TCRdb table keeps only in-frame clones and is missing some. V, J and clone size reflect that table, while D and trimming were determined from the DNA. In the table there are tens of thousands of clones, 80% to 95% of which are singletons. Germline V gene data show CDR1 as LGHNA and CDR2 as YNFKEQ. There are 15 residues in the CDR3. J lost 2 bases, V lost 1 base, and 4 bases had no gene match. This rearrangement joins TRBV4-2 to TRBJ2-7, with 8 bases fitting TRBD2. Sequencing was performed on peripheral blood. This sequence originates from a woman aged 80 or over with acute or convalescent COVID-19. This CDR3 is CASSQAERGPYEQYF. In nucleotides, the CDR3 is TGTGCCAGCAGCCAAGCGGAGCGGGGGCCCTACGAGCAGTACTTC.